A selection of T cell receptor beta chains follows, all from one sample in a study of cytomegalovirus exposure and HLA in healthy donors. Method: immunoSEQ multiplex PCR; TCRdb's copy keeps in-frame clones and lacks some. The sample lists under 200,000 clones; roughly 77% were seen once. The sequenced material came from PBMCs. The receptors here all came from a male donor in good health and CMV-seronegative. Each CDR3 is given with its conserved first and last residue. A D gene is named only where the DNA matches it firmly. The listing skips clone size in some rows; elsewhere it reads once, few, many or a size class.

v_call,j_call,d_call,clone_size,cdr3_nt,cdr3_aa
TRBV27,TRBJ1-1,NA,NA,TGTGCCAGCAGTTTAGGCAGGTTAGGGGGTATGAACACTGAAGCTTTCTTT,CASSLGRLGGMNTEAFF
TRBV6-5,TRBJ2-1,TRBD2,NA,TGTGCCAGCATGCGGGAGGGCGGTGAGCAGTTCTTC,CASMREGGEQFF
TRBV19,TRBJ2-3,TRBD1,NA,TGTGCCAGTAGGAACCCGGGACAGGGAACAGATACGCAGTATTTT,CASRNPGQGTDTQYF
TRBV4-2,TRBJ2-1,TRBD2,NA,TGTGCCAGCAGCCAAGCGAGCGGGGGGGTCAATGAGCAGTTCTTC,CASSQASGGVNEQFF
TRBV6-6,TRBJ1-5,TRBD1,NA,TGTGCCAGCAGTATTGGGGACAGGGGAGATCAGCCCCAGCATTTT,CASSIGDRGDQPQHF
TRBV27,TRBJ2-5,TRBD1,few,TGTGCCAGCAGTTTCCTCGGACAGGGAGAGACCCAGTACTTC,CASSFLGQGETQYF
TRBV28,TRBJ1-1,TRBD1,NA,TGTGCCAGCAGCCCGCGGCAGGGGGCTGGCACTGAAGCTTTCTTT,CASSPRQGAGTEAFF
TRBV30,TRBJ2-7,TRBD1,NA,TGTGCCTGGAGCGCCCGGGACAGGGGCTCCTACGAGCAGTACTTC,CAWSARDRGSYEQYF
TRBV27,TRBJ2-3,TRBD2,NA,TGTGCCAGCAGCGGCGCGGATAGCGGGAGCACAGATACGCAGTATTTT,CASSGADSGSTDTQYF
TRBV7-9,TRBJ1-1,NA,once,TGTGCCAGCAGAGAAAACATGAACACTGAAGCTTTCTTT,CASRENMNTEAFF
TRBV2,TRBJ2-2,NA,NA,TGTGCCAGCAAGCACAGGGCGACAGGGAACACCGGGGAGCTGTTTTTT,CASKHRATGNTGELFF
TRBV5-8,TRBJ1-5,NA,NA,TGTGCCAGCAGCTTGTACGGGACTAATCAGCCCCAGCATTTT,CASSLYGTNQPQHF
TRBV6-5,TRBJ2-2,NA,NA,TGTGCCAGCAGTTACGCAGGGTCTCCCGGGGAGCTGTTTTTT,CASSYAGSPGELFF
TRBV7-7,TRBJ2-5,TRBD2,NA,TGTGCCAGCAGCCCCTCGGGGGGGGTCGGGGAGACCCAGTACTTC,CASSPSGGVGETQYF
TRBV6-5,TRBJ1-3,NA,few,TGTGCCAGCAACAAGGACAACTCTGGAAACACCATATATTTT,CASNKDNSGNTIYF
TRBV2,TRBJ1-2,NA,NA,TGTGCCAGCAGCCGGGAAGACTATGGCTACACCTTC,CASSREDYGYTF
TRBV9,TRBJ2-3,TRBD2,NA,TGTGCCAGCACCCTTACTAGCGGGAAGACAGATACGCAGTATTTT,CASTLTSGKTDTQYF
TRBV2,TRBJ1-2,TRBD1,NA,TGTGCCAGCAGCCCTACAGGGGGCAGCTATGGCTACACCTTC,CASSPTGGSYGYTF
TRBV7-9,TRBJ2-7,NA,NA,TGTGCCAGCAGCGTTGGGGGGTACGAGCAGTACTTC,CASSVGGYEQYF
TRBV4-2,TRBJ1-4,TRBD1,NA,TGTGCCAGCAGCCAAGATATTTTAGTACAGGGGCGGCCTTATAATGAAAAACTGTTTTTT,CASSQDILVQGRPYNEKLFF
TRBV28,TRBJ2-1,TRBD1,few,TGTGCCAGCAGTTTAGCAGGGGGCAGGTACAATGAGCAGTTCTTC,CASSLAGGRYNEQFF
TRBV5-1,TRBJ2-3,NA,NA,TGCGCCAGCAGACCCCCCTCGGGACAACTCACAGATACGCAGTATTTT,CASRPPSGQLTDTQYF
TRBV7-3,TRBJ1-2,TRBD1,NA,TGTGCCAGCAGCTCGGGACAGGCGGGATATGGCTACACCTTC,CASSSGQAGYGYTF
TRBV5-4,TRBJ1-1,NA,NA,TGTGCCAGCAGCTCGGGGGCGGGGGCGCTAGGTGAAGCTTTCTTT,CASSSGAGALGEAFF
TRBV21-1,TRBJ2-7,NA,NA,TGTGCCAGCCTTTGCGTTAGGACTAGCGGGGGCGGTGAGCAGTACTTC,CASLCVRTSGGGEQYF
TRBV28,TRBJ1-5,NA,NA,TGTGCCAGCAGGCCGTGGGGCGCAAGTCAGCCCCAGCATTTT,CASRPWGASQPQHF
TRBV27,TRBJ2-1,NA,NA,TGTGCCAGCAGTTTAATCGTCAGCGGGTCCTACAATGAGCAGTTCTTC,CASSLIVSGSYNEQFF
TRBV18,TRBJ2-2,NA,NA,TGTGCCAGCTCACCAGTCCGTTACACCGGGGAGCTGTTTTTT,CASSPVRYTGELFF